These 3 T cell receptor beta chains share one sample of origin, sequenced in a study of preoperative IRX-2 immunotherapy in early breast cancer. As to treatment: preoperative locoregional IRX-2 cytokine immunotherapy. The protocol was immunoSEQ multiplex PCR, while the TCRdb copy is restricted to in-frame clones and leaves out a portion. Altogether some 30,000 clones are present, roughly 90% being singletons, with the ten largest covering around 8.9%. Collection took place from a patient treated with IRX-2 immunotherapy. All receptors come from a human donor with breast cancer.

V usage is TRBV5-5 and J usage is TRBJ2-6; D might be TRBD1 or TRBD2, each matching 6 bases. This CDR3 comprises 15 residues. V lost 4 bases and J 1 base, leaving 9 bases between the germline ends. Per the germline V gene, CDR1 is SGHKS and CDR2 is YYEKEE (reference sequence). In nucleotides, the CDR3 is TGTGCCAGCAGCAAAGGGGGGTCTGGGGCCAACGTCCTGACTTTC. This sequence encodes CASSKGGSGANVLTF.

V gene TRBV30 combines with J gene TRBJ2-1; possibly TRBD1 or TRBD2 for D (5 bases each). The ends were cut back, 8 bases at V and 6 bases at J, with 23 bases in the middle. CDR1 GTSNPN and CDR2 SVGIG come from the germline V gene (reference sequence). The CDR3 contains 15 residues. CDR3 DNA sequence: TGTGCCCTCTCCCCCCGGACGGGGACCGCCAATGAGCAGTTCTTC. Residues: CALSPRTGTANEQFF.

This chain uses TRBV19 with TRBJ2-6; D gene ambiguous. The CDR3 extends over 15 amino acids. The V and J ends lost 7 bases and 0 bases respectively, with 10 bases between them. Germline-derived CDR1 and CDR2 are LNHDA and SQIVND (reference sequence). The CDR3 region is CASTLYHSGANVLTF. The CDR3 DNA follows: TGTGCCAGTACGTTATACCACTCTGGGGCCAACGTCCTGACTTTC.